These 26 T cell receptor beta chains were sequenced from one sample in a study of CXCR3-negative and CXCR3-positive naive CD8 T cells. UMI-labeled 5' RACE yielded the TRB cDNA libraries. TCRdb reprocessed the 5' RACE reads, keeping one entry per CDR3 protein, no DNA. The sample data list approximately 4,200 distinct CDR3 sequences. What was sequenced was naive CXCR3- CD8+ T cells from blood. Noted subset: CD45RO-CCR7+CD27+CD95- naive CD8+ T cells lacking CXCR3 (TNR3-). These receptors all stem from a human donor in good health. Some clones in this sample may be carry-over from other donors' samples.

The chain carries TRBV7-6 and TRBJ2-3; TCRdb designates TRBD1, a call that cannot be tested without DNA. The CDR3 runs 14 residues. Germline V gene data show CDR1 as SGHVS and CDR2 as FNYEAQ. The chain's CDR3 is CASSKTRGTDTQYF.

V and J are TRBV6-5 and TRBJ1-2; the TCRdb D gene call, TRBD1, has no DNA to confirm it. This CDR3 region has 16 residues. The germline V gene encodes CDR1 MNHEY and CDR2 SVGAGI. CDR3 loop: CASIAARDRGSYGYTF.

Frequency places this clonotype as medium-sized (0.01 to 0.1%). This CDR3 reads CSVEITDHRNYGYTF. The J gene is TRBJ1-2, the V gene TRBV29-1. This CDR3 comprises 15 residues. CDR1 SQVTM and CDR2 ANQGSEA come from the germline V gene.

The V and J genes are TRBV12-3 or TRBV12-4 and TRBJ1-1; TCRdb's D gene call, TRBD1, goes unchecked for lack of DNA. This CDR3 has 17 residues. CDR3: CASTYRGPQAMNTEAFF.

This clonotype is deemed medium-sized by its frequency. CDR3 sequence reads: CASSLGEYNEQFF. V gene TRBV12-3 or TRBV12-4 combines with J gene TRBJ2-1; TCRdb gives TRBD2 as the D gene, but with no DNA this cannot be confirmed. The CDR3 consists of 13 residues.

This clonotype is deemed medium-sized by its frequency. V usage is TRBV29-1 and J usage is TRBJ1-1. Germline V gives CDR1 SQVTM, CDR2 ANQGSEA. The CDR3 is 12 amino acids. CDR3: CSVVVMNTEAFF.

The chain links TRBV6-1 to TRBJ2-3. This CDR3 contains 13 residues. Germline loops: CDR1 MNHNS, CDR2 SASEGT. Here the CDR3 reads CASRNGFTDTQYF.

V usage is TRBV29-1 and J usage is TRBJ2-5; no DNA is available, so the TRBD1 call from TCRdb remains unchecked. CDR3 length equals 15 residues. Germline loops: CDR1 SQVTM, CDR2 ANQGSEA. CDR3 region: CSVDPDRVIGATQYF.

Judged by frequency, this clonotype is large. V is TRBV10-2 and J is TRBJ2-3. The CDR3 loop spans 13 amino acids. Looked up from germline, CDR1 is WSHSY and CDR2 is SAAADI. CDR3 sequence reads: CASRDGATDTQYF.

This clonotype is medium-sized (0.01 to 0.1%) by frequency. The chain has TRBV29-1 and TRBJ1-2. CDR3 length equals 11 residues. CDR1 SQVTM and CDR2 ANQGSEA come from the germline V gene. The CDR3 sequence is CSVGTDYGYTF. Based on the CDR3 plus reference TRBV29-1 and TRBJ1-2, the full variable domain is SAVISQKPSRDICQRGTSLTIQCQVDSQVTMMFWYRQQPGQSLTLIATANQGSEATYESGFVIDKFPISRPNLTFSTLTVSNMSPEDSSIYLCSVGTDYGYTFGSGTRLTVV.

J is TRBJ2-4 and V is TRBV15; the TCRdb D gene call, TRBD2, has no DNA to confirm it. The CDR3 totals 15 residues. CDR1 and CDR2 (germline): LNHNV, YYDKDF (reference sequence). The CDR3 protein is CATSRSGGGENIQYF. The full variable domain, rest sourced from reference TRBV15 and TRBJ2-4, is DAMVIQNPRYQVTQFGKPVTLSCSQTLNHNVMYWYQQKSSQAPKLLFHYYDKDFNNEADTPDNFQSRRPNTSFCFLDIRSPGLGDTAMYLCATSRSGGGENIQYFGAGTRLSVL.

The J gene is TRBJ1-1, the V gene TRBV29-1. The germline CDR1 and CDR2 sequences are SQVTM and ANQGSEA. The CDR3 extends over 11 amino acids. The CDR3 protein is CSVGAKTEAFF. Using reference TRBV29-1 and TRBJ1-1 for the parts outside the CDR3, the full variable domain is SAVISQKPSRDICQRGTSLTIQCQVDSQVTMMFWYRQQPGQSLTLIATANQGSEATYESGFVIDKFPISRPNLTFSTLTVSNMSPEDSSIYLCSVGAKTEAFFGQGTRLTVV.

The chain carries TRBV6-2 or TRBV6-3 and TRBJ2-1; the TCRdb call, TRBD2, lacks DNA for checking. The CDR3 length is 17 residues. CDR1 MNHEY and CDR2 SVGEGT come from the germline V gene. This chain's CDR3 is CASSYVEGTSGYNEQFF.

The chain employs TRBV29-1 and TRBJ1-1; TCRdb indicates TRBD1, and absent DNA this call remains unverified. Germline loops: CDR1 SQVTM, CDR2 ANQGSEA. CDR3 length: 13 amino acids. CDR3 sequence: CSTGRFGNTEAFF.

Its frequency marks this clonotype as medium-sized. This chain joins TRBV6-1 and TRBJ2-7; checking the TCRdb D call of TRBD2 is not possible without DNA. The CDR3 length is 17 residues. CDR1 MNHNS and CDR2 SASEGT come from the germline V gene. The CDR3 is CASSEEELAGGYYEQYF.

This clonotype is identified as medium-sized from frequency. The V gene is TRBV12-3 or TRBV12-4, the J gene TRBJ2-1. The CDR3 contains 14 residues. CDR3 in amino acids: CASSLAGSYNEQFF.

According to its frequency, this clonotype is medium-sized (0.01 to 0.1%). The V and J genes are TRBV29-1 and TRBJ2-3; TCRdb calls TRBD2, which cannot be checked without DNA. The CDR3 is 15 amino acids. Germline V gene lookup returns CDR1 SQVTM and CDR2 ANQGSEA. The CDR3 region is CSVVAGGPITDTQYF.

The rearrangement uses TRBV6-2 or TRBV6-3 and TRBJ2-1; TCRdb reports TRBD1, a call that lacks DNA to check it against. Germline assignment: CDR1 MNHEY and CDR2 SVGEGT. This CDR3 is built from 12 residues. CDR3 residues: CASTPGVHEQFF.

CDR3 sequence reads: CSATEGDTQYF. The V call is TRBV20-1, the J call TRBJ2-3. The germline V gene encodes CDR1 DFQATT and CDR2 SNEGSKA (reference sequence). The CDR3 spans 11 residues.

This clonotype shows up as medium-sized by frequency. The rearrangement joins TRBV28 to TRBJ2-7; lacking DNA, the TRBD1 call made by TCRdb goes unchecked. Per the germline V gene, CDR1 is MDHEN and CDR2 is SYDVKM. This CDR3 spans 14 amino acids. The chain's CDR3 is CASSAGQGMNEQYF.

Judged by frequency, this clonotype is medium-sized (0.01 to 0.1%). The genes are TRBV29-1 and TRBJ2-1; with no DNA, the TCRdb D assignment of TRBD1 cannot be verified. This CDR3 has 15 residues. Germline V gene sequence: CDR1 SQVTM, CDR2 ANQGSEA. This CDR3 reads CSVEGGQGSYNEQFF.

The chain couples TRBV6-5 to TRBJ2-1. Germline CDR1 and CDR2: MNHEY and SVGAGI. The CDR3 is made up of 14 amino acids. Here the CDR3 reads CASSYGSAYNEQFF.

V usage is TRBV5-1 and J usage is TRBJ2-1. The CDR3 consists of 13 residues. CDR1 and CDR2 (germline): SGHRS, YFSETQ. The CDR3 sequence is CASSLAFEDEQFF. Complete variable domain (other parts from reference TRBV5-1 and TRBJ2-1): KAGVTQTPRYLIKTRGQQVTLSCSPISGHRSVSWYQQTPGQGLQFLFEYFSETQRNKGNFPGRFSGRQFSNSRSEMNVSTLELGDSALYLCASSLAFEDEQFFGPGTRLTVL.

Measured by frequency, this clonotype is medium-sized. The chain joins TRBV29-1 to TRBJ2-2; TCRdb reports TRBD2, a call that lacks DNA to check it against. The CDR3 spans 15 residues. CDR1 and CDR2 from the germline V gene are SQVTM and ANQGSEA. This CDR3 reads CSVGLQTRASGELFF.

In terms of frequency, this clonotype is medium-sized (0.01 to 0.1%). The chain uses TRBV29-1 and TRBJ2-3; TCRdb calls TRBD1, which cannot be checked without DNA. Germline CDR1 SQVTM, CDR2 ANQGSEA. The CDR3 covers 12 residues. The CDR3 is CTFQGGTDTQYF.

This clonotype is identified as medium-sized (0.01 to 0.1%) from frequency. J is TRBJ1-1 and V is TRBV5-4. CDR1 and CDR2 (germline): SGHNT, YYREEE (reference sequence). The CDR3 is 15 amino acids. CDR3 loop: CASSLQGLMNTEAFF.